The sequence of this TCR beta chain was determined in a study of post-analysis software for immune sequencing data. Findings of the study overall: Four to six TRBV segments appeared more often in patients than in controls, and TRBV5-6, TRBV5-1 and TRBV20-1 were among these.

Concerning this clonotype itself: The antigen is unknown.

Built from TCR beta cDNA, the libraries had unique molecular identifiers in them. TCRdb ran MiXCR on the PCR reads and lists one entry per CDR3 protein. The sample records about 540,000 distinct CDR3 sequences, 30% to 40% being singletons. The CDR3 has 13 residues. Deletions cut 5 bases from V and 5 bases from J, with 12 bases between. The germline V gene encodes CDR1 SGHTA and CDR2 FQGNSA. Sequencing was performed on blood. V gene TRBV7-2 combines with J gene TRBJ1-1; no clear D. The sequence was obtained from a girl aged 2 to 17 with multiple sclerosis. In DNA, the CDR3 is TGTGCCAGCAGCCCAGTCGTACGAACTGAAGCTTTCTTT. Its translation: CASSPVVRTEAFF.